This TCR beta chain derives from a study of shared clonotypes between healthy human individuals. Study summary: Per donor, CD8 memory used one plate, CD8 naive used two, CD4 memory used three and CD4 naive used three.

This clone was detected a few times. Measured with immunoSEQ multiplex PCR; TCRdb has only the in-frame clones, and not every one. The sample includes approximately 2,000,000 clones, 92% of them seen just once. V was trimmed by 5 bases and J by 8 bases, leaving 15 bases between them. From germline, CDR1 is MNHEY and CDR2 SVGAGI. The CDR3 consists of 13 residues. The chain employs TRBV6-5 and TRBJ1-1, with D uncertain. The clonotype originates from a man between 18 and 35 years old in good health. Some clones in this sample may be carry-over from other donors' samples. Specimen: naive CD4+ T cells from PBMCs. Subset indicated: CD45RA+ positively selected. CDR3 amino acids: CASSTQYRGEAFF. Here the CDR3 DNA reads TGTGCCAGCAGTACCCAGTATCGTGGCGAAGCTTTCTTT.